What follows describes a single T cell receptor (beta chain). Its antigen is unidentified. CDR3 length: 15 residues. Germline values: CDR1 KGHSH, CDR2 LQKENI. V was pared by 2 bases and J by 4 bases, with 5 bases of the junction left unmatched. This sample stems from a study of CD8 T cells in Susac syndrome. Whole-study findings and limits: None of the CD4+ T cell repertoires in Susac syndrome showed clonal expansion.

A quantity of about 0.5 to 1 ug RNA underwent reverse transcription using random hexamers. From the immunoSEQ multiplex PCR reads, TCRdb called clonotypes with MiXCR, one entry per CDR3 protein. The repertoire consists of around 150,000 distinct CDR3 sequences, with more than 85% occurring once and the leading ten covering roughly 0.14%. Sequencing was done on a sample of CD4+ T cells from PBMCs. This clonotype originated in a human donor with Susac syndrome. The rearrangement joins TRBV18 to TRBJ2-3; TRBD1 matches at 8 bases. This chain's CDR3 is CASSPGQGVADTQYF. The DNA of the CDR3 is TGTGCCAGCTCACCAGGACAGGGAGTGGCAGATACGCAGTATTTT.